What follows are 10 T cell receptor beta chains derived from one specimen sequenced in a study of CD8 T cells in ankylosing spondylitis (dated 2017 in TCRdb). Here is what the overall study found, with its caveats: A TCR beta motif of about 8 highly homologous amino acid variants appeared characteristic of blood from ankylosing spondylitis patients.

These TCRs are of unknown antigen specificity. Library preparation used 5' RACE. The sequencer was an Illumina HiSeq 2500. TCRdb reanalyzed the raw reads on its own, using fastp at Q25 for trimming and MiXCR for clone calling, and kept in-frame beta chains. Rows merge per CDR3 protein into single entries with the most common DNA and genes. The sample data list roughly 90,000 distinct CDR3 sequences, and about 9% of these were observed just once. Roughly 29% of the sample is held by the ten biggest clonotypes. Material for sequencing was blood, either unsorted or a sorted T cell fraction (not recorded which). Receptors were obtained from a male donor with ankylosing spondylitis.

The table lists this clonotype with a few counts. The rearrangement joins TRBV24-1 to TRBJ2-7; D possibly matches TRBD1 or TRBD2 (5 bases each). CDR3 length: 14 residues. V was trimmed by 5 bases and J by 3 bases, leaving 13 bases between them. Germline CDR1 reads KGHDR; CDR2 reads SFDVKD. CDR3 DNA: TGTGCCACCAGTGGAGGGGATGGAAACTACGAGCAGTACTTC. Amino acid sequence: CATSGGDGNYEQYF.

This clonotype has ten or more counts. V usage is TRBV4-2 and J usage is TRBJ1-3; TRBD1 agrees at 7 bases. Per germline, CDR1 LGHNA and CDR2 YNFKEQ. This CDR3 has 19 amino acids. V was clipped by 0 bases and J by 0 bases; unmatched bases: 11. The CDR3 DNA follows: TGTGCCAGCAGCCAAGATCCCGCCGGGACAGCGAGCTCTGGAAACACCATATATTTT. This codes for CASSQDPAGTASSGNTIYF.

In this sample, this clonotype turned up a few times. This chain links TRBV29-1 with TRBJ2-1; a possible D gene is TRBD1 (5 bases). V lost 1 base to trimming and J lost 6 bases, with 13 bases between them. Germline assignment: CDR1 SQVTM and CDR2 ANQGSEA. The CDR3 is made up of 14 amino acids. Here the CDR3 DNA reads TGCAGCGTTGAAGGGGGCAGGGTGGGCAATGAGCAGTTCTTC. Its protein is CSVEGGRVGNEQFF.

This clonotype was detected only a few times. This sequence joins TRBV12-3 or TRBV12-4 and TRBJ2-1, with D perhaps matching TRBD1 (5 bases). Between the trimmed V and J ends, which lost 4 bases and 2 bases, there was a span of 6 bases. The CDR3 consists of 13 residues. The CDR3 nucleotides are TGTGCCAGCAGTTCGGACACCTACAATGAGCAGTTCTTC. Amino acids: CASSSDTYNEQFF.

CDR3 loop: CASAPTENTGELFF. The CDR3 DNA is TGTGCCAGCGCACCGACAGAGAACACCGGGGAGCTGTTTTTT. The chain links TRBV4-2 to TRBJ2-2; possible D gene TRBD1, 5 bases. The CDR3 covers 14 residues. The V end was cut by 8 bases, the J end by 1 base, with 11 bases between. From germline, CDR1 is LGHNA and CDR2 YNFKEQ.

This clonotype was counted at least ten times. V usage is TRBV7-9 and J usage is TRBJ2-2; possibly TRBD2 for D (6 bases). The germline V gene encodes CDR1 SEHNR and CDR2 FQNEAQ (reference sequence). Deletions cut 5 bases from V and 5 bases from J, with 15 bases between. This CDR3 has 15 amino acids. The CDR3 spells CASSDTGTATGELFF. CDR3 nucleotide sequence: TGTGCCAGCAGCGACACCGGGACTGCTACCGGGGAGCTGTTTTTT.

At least ten counts were recorded for this clonotype. The J gene is TRBJ1-5, the V gene TRBV7-9; no definite D call. The CDR3 runs 13 residues. Trimming took off 5 bases at V and 4 bases at J, with 9 bases between the two ends. Germline loops: CDR1 SEHNR, CDR2 FQNEAQ (reference sequence). In DNA form, the CDR3 reads TGTGCCAGCAGCATCGACCGTAATCAGCCCCAGCATTTT. This codes for CASSIDRNQPQHF.

This clonotype has only a few counts. This chain connects TRBV27 to TRBJ2-1; D possibly corresponds to TRBD2 (6 bases). Germline CDR1 and CDR2: MNHEY and SMNVEV (reference sequence). The CDR3 covers 16 residues. The V end was cut by 2 bases, the J end by 0 bases, with 11 bases between. The DNA of the CDR3 is TGTGCCAGCAGTTTACGGGACGGGAGCTCCTACAATGAGCAGTTCTTC. It is translated as CASSLRDGSSYNEQFF.

This clonotype was seen only a few times. V and J are TRBV19 and TRBJ1-6; D is undetermined. The CDR3 loop spans 15 amino acids. V gave up 1 base and J gave up 4 bases, with 8 bases separating them. Germline-derived CDR1 and CDR2 are LNHDA and SQIVND (reference sequence). The CDR3 loop reads CASSIGPDYNSPLHF. The CDR3 DNA reads TGTGCCAGTAGTATAGGTCCGGATTATAATTCACCCCTCCACTTT.

This clonotype was seen more than once but under ten times. CDR3 sequence (DNA): TGTGCCAGCAGCTTAGCCGGGGATAGCGAGCTTTGGGGAAGTGAGCAGTTCTTC. As protein: CASSLAGDSELWGSEQFF. The gene calls are TRBV7-6 and TRBJ2-1, with D possibly matching TRBD2 (5 bases). CDR3 length equals 18 residues. The germline gives CDR1 SGHVS, CDR2 FNYEAQ. Between the trimmed V and J ends, which lost 0 bases and 9 bases, there was a span of 24 bases.